Each of the 16 T cell receptor beta chains below was sequenced from the same sample in a study of graft-versus-host responses after intestinal transplantation. No antigen is known for these receptors. The table came from immunoSEQ multiplex PCR; TCRdb's copy has only in-frame clones and leaves some out. The table shows tens of thousands of clones, with 94% occurring only once. This material consisted of unstimulated CD4+ T cells sorted from spleen or lymph node cells, taken before transplant. These TCRs come from a human donor who was the organ donor for an intestinal transplant.

Written as DNA, the CDR3 is TGTGCCATCACGAGCGGGGGTTCCTACAATGAGCAGTTCTTC. This sequence encodes CAITSGGSYNEQFF. The V call is TRBV10-3, the J call TRBJ2-1; TRBD2 matches 8 bases. V lost 7 bases, J lost 1 base, and 3 bases stayed unmatched. The CDR3 length is 14 residues. Germline V lookup: CDR1 ENHRY, CDR2 SYGVKD.

This clone was found once. The rearrangement joins TRBV5-4 to TRBJ1-1, with 8 bases matching TRBD1. J gave up 7 bases and V 3 bases, and 8 bases lay outside the gene matches. Germline V CDR1 and CDR2: SGHNT, YYREEE (reference sequence). This CDR3 contains 14 residues. CDR3 DNA: TGTGCCAGCAGCTCCTGGGCGGGACAGGTTGAAGCTTTCTTT. Translation: CASSSWAGQVEAFF.

This chain uses TRBV30 with TRBJ1-5; D is unclear. Germline CDR1 reads GTSNPN; CDR2 reads SVGIG (reference sequence). This CDR3 has 12 residues. V lost 0 bases and J lost 4, with 4 bases in between. CDR3 amino acids: CAWSVGNQPQHF. The CDR3 nucleotides read TGTGCCTGGAGTGTAGGGAATCAGCCCCAGCATTTT.

The V gene is TRBV9, the J gene TRBJ2-7, with D perhaps matching TRBD1 (7 bases). The germline V gene encodes CDR1 SGDLS and CDR2 YYNGEE. The CDR3 totals 14 residues. Trimming cost V 0 bases and J 7 bases, with 14 bases left between them. CDR3 in amino acids: CASSVGPQGGEQYF. The CDR3 DNA sequence: TGTGCCAGCAGCGTAGGGCCCCAGGGGGGAGAGCAGTACTTC.

This clone was found once. The chain uses TRBV11-2 and TRBJ2-1, with unresolved D. CDR1 SGHAT and CDR2 FQNNGV come from the germline V gene. This CDR3 contains 14 residues. The ends were cut back, 5 bases at V and 0 bases at J, with 8 bases in the middle. CDR3: CASSPSSSYNEQFF. CDR3 bases: TGTGCCAGCAGCCCGTCGAGCTCCTACAATGAGCAGTTCTTC.

The chain has TRBV14 and TRBJ1-2, with 11 bases that match TRBD1. The CDR3 has 16 residues. V was clipped by 1 base and J by 6 bases; unmatched bases: 7. Germline CDR1 reads SGHDN; CDR2 reads FVKESK. The CDR3 region is CASSQVRTGGTDGYTF. CDR3 sequence (DNA): TGTGCCAGCAGCCAAGTCCGGACAGGGGGCACGGATGGCTACACCTTC.

This rearrangement joins TRBV4-1 to TRBJ1-6; D is unclear. CDR3 length: 15 amino acids. The germline CDR1 and CDR2 sequences are MGHRA and YSYEKL. Trimming left V 1 base short and J 6 bases short, with 10 bases between. As DNA, the CDR3 is TGCGCCAGCAGCCAAGTTCTAATCGGTAATTCACCCCTCCACTTT. Protein: CASSQVLIGNSPLHF.

The V gene is TRBV7-3, the J gene TRBJ1-1; 8 bases fit TRBD1. Germline trimming cut 5 bases from V and 4 bases from J; bases unmatched to any gene: 12. CDR3 length: 16 amino acids. Germline V gene lookup returns CDR1 SGHTA and CDR2 FQGTGA. The CDR3 protein is CASSRRGQGRGTEAFF. The CDR3 nucleotides read TGTGCCAGCAGCCGGAGAGGACAGGGAAGGGGCACTGAAGCTTTCTTT.

The rearrangement links TRBV18 to TRBJ1-5; perhaps TRBD1 as D (5 bases). V was shortened by 5 bases and J by 0 bases, with 23 bases between the two germline ends. The germline V gene has CDR1 KGHSH and CDR2 LQKENI. The CDR3 is made up of 19 amino acids. The DNA for the CDR3 is TGTGCCAGCTCAATCAAACGACCGGGACGGAAGATTAGCAATCAGCCCCAGCATTTT. This gives the protein CASSIKRPGRKISNQPQHF.

V is TRBV6-1 and J is TRBJ1-6; the match to TRBD1 covers 7 bases. CDR3 size: 14 residues. CDR1 MNHNS and CDR2 SASEGT come from the germline V gene. Trimming removed 9 bases from V and 8 bases from J; junction bases left unmatched: 10. The CDR3 here is CASERRGLHSPLHF. The DNA of the CDR3 is TGTGCCAGTGAAAGGAGGGGGCTACATTCACCCCTCCACTTT.

The rearrangement joins TRBV28 to TRBJ2-5; 13 positions match TRBD2. Looked up from germline, CDR1 is MDHEN and CDR2 is SYDVKM. J was trimmed by 0 bases and V by 0 bases; bases with no gene match: 1. CDR3 length: 17 residues. CDR3 sequence reads: CASSLWTSGGYQETQYF. The CDR3 nucleotides are TGTGCCAGCAGTTTATGGACTAGCGGGGGGTACCAAGAGACCCAGTACTTC.

The V call is TRBV7-6, the J call TRBJ1-6; tentative D call: TRBD1 (6 bases). The CDR3 has 13 residues. Germline values: CDR1 SGHVS, CDR2 FNYEAQ. V lost 6 bases, J lost 8 bases, and 11 bases lay in between. The DNA of the CDR3 is TGTGCCAGCAGTAACACAGGGTATTCACCCCTCCACTTT. Its translation: CASSNTGYSPLHF. Drawing the rest from reference TRBV7-6 and TRBJ1-6, the complete variable domain is GAGVSQSPRYKVTKRGQDVALRCDPISGHVSLYWYRQALGQGPEFLTYFNYEAQQDKSGLPNDRFSAERPEGSISTLTIQRTEQRDSAMYRCASSNTGYSPLHFGNGTRLTVT.

The chain couples TRBV18 to TRBJ2-3; the match to TRBD1 covers 8 bases. The J segment lost 1 base and the V segment lost 5 bases, leaving 8 bases of the junction unmatched. The CDR3 consists of 16 residues. The germline CDR1 and CDR2 sequences are KGHSH and LQKENI. The CDR3 nucleotides are TGTGCCAGCTCAGCAATGGGACAGGCAGGCACAGATACGCAGTATTTT. Translating it yields CASSAMGQAGTDTQYF.

The rearrangement uses TRBV7-9 and TRBJ1-4; D may be TRBD1 (6 bases). The ends were cut back, 5 bases at V and 8 bases at J, with 18 bases in the middle. The CDR3 extends over 15 amino acids. Germline lookup yields CDR1 SEHNR and CDR2 FQNEAQ (reference sequence). CDR3 DNA sequence: TGTGCCAGCAGCCCAAGGGGGGGTCTTGAGGAAAAACTGTTTTTT. This encodes CASSPRGGLEEKLFF.

This clone occurred a few times. V usage is TRBV7-8 and J usage is TRBJ2-5; no reliable D call. The germline V gene encodes CDR1 SGHVS and CDR2 FQNEAQ. The CDR3 extends over 11 amino acids. Trimming took off 6 bases at V and 7 bases at J, with 9 bases between the two ends. CDR3 sequence: CASSSWRTQYF. The CDR3 DNA reads as TGTGCCAGCAGTTCATGGAGGACCCAGTACTTC.

CDR3 protein: CASSPSAGEYNEQFF. CDR3 bases: TGTGCCAGCAGCCCCTCGGCGGGTGAATACAATGAGCAGTTCTTC. This rearrangement joins TRBV11-3 to TRBJ2-1; tentative D call: TRBD2 (5 bases). The CDR3 has 15 amino acids. Trimming took 5 bases from V and 4 from J, leaving 15 bases between them. The germline V gene encodes CDR1 SGHNT and CDR2 YENEEA.